This entry lists 30 T cell receptor beta chains sequenced from one sample in a study of blood T cells in healthy people across ages. PCR was performed a second time for roughly 7 to 12 cycles using a sample-barcoded 5' primer and a J-beta primer mix. TCRdb used MiXCR to reprocess the 5' RACE reads, holding one entry per CDR3 protein. The sample records around 1,600,000 distinct CDR3 sequences, about 45% being singletons. The source material was blood. All receptors come from a woman between 18 and 30 years old in good health.

With respect to this clonotype: A read error may produce the germline difference seen at one junction end. The chain is built from TRBV19 and TRBJ2-2; 11 nucleotides line up with TRBD1. Germline V gene data show CDR1 as LNHDA and CDR2 as SQIVND (reference sequence). This CDR3 contains 13 residues. The CDR3 coding sequence is TGTGCCAGTCGGGACAGGGGGGCCGGGGACCTGTTTTTT. Amino acids: CASRDRGAGDLFF.

In its sample, this clonotype was seen a few times. CDR3 DNA sequence: TGCGCCAGCAGCCATGGCGTGGGGGACATTCAGTACTTC. It is translated as CASSHGVGDIQYF. This chain connects TRBV4-1 to TRBJ2-7; the D gene could be TRBD1 or TRBD2 (5 bases each). The DNA end is a closer match to TRBJ2-4, so the J assignment may be wrong. Germline CDR1 is MGHRA and CDR2 is YSYEKL. This CDR3 spans 13 amino acids.

This clonotype was observed a handful of times. V usage is TRBV3-1 and J usage is TRBJ1-2, with unresolved D. V lost 6 bases and J lost 8, with 16 bases in between. This CDR3 is 13 amino acids long. Germline-derived CDR1 and CDR2 are LGHDT and YNNKEL (reference sequence). CDR3 amino acids: CASRGGHSGGYTF. In DNA form, the CDR3 reads TGTGCCAGCAGGGGAGGTCATTCCGGCGGCTACACCTTC.

The sample holds many counts of this clonotype. CDR3 nucleotide sequence: TGCAGTGCTAGAGAGCGAGCGGGAGGACACAATGAGCAGTACTTC. Its protein product is CSARERAGGHNEQYF. The chain links TRBV20-1 to TRBJ2-5; 9 bases fit TRBD2. V trimming: 0 bases; J trimming: 11 bases; junction bases outside the gene matches: 13. CDR1 and CDR2 (germline): DFQATT, SNEGSKA (reference sequence). This CDR3 has 15 residues.

J is TRBJ1-5 and V is TRBV6-6; the match to TRBD1 covers 7 bases. V was pared by 2 bases and J by 5 bases, with 9 bases of the junction left unmatched. Germline V gene data show CDR1 as MNHNY and CDR2 as SVGAGI (reference sequence). This CDR3 contains 16 residues. For the CDR3, the DNA is TGTGCCAGCAGTTACGGGGCAGGGGGACGTTATCAGCCCCAGCATTTT. Its protein product is CASSYGAGGRYQPQHF.

The V gene is TRBV3-1, the J gene TRBJ2-2, with TRBD1 matching over 8 bases. The CDR3 length is 16 residues. Germline trimming cut 6 bases from V and 0 bases from J; bases unmatched to any gene: 6. Germline V CDR1 and CDR2: LGHDT, YNNKEL (reference sequence). The CDR3 DNA follows: TGTGCCAGCAGATACAGACAGGGGACGAACACCGGGGAGCTGTTTTTT. Translation: CASRYRQGTNTGELFF.

This chain uses TRBV5-1 with TRBJ1-5; D not resolved. In germline, CDR1 is SGHRS, CDR2 YFSETQ. V shed 4 bases and J shed 0 bases, with 11 bases lying between them. The CDR3 runs to 15 residues. CDR3 region: CASSPEDGSNQPQHF. The CDR3 nucleotides are TGCGCCAGCAGCCCAGAAGACGGTAGCAATCAGCCCCAGCATTTT.

V gene TRBV2 combines with J gene TRBJ2-1; 7 positions match TRBD2. The CDR3 is made up of 13 amino acids. Germline V lookup: CDR1 SNHLY, CDR2 FYNNEI. The V gene end was trimmed by 9 bases and the J gene end by 4 bases; junction bases not matched to a gene: 6. The CDR3, as DNA: TGTGCCAGTTGGGACTATATATACAATGAGCAGTTCTTC. Encoded protein: CASWDYIYNEQFF.

This clonotype has only a few counts. V usage is TRBV12-3 or TRBV12-4 and J usage is TRBJ1-6, with TRBD1 as a possible D gene (5 bases). Between the trimmed V and J ends, which lost 5 bases and 0 bases, there was a span of 11 bases. This CDR3 contains 16 residues. In nucleotides, the CDR3 is TGTGCCAGCAGTATGGGGGGGAGCTCCTATAATTCACCCCTCCACTTT. It translates to CASSMGGSSYNSPLHF.

As regards this clonotype: A read error is possible here, since a much larger clone lies one base away. J is TRBJ2-5 and V is TRBV12-3 or TRBV12-4, with a possible D match to TRBD2 (6 bases). There are 14 residues in the CDR3. With 5 bases removed from V and 11 bases from J, the gap between germline ends came to 21 bases. CDR3 nucleotides: TGTGCCAGCAGTGGGGACTCCGGCTCTCCTAAGCAGTACTTC. The encoded protein is CASSGDSGSPKQYF.

This chain links TRBV12-3 or TRBV12-4 with TRBJ1-2; TRBD1 is a possible D gene (5 bases). V gave up 4 bases and J gave up 3 bases, with 9 bases separating them. The CDR3 is 13 amino acids. CDR3 nucleotides: TGTGCCAGCAGTTCGACAGTTTACTATGGCTACACCTTC. It specifies CASSSTVYYGYTF.

The rearrangement uses TRBV7-9 and TRBJ1-1, with 7 bases that match TRBD1. In germline, CDR1 is SEHNR, CDR2 FQNEAQ (reference sequence). V lost 5 bases and J lost 5; bases outside the gene matches: 14. There are 16 residues in the CDR3. CDR3: CASSPQRTGKRTEAFF. The CDR3 DNA follows: TGTGCCAGCAGCCCCCAGCGGACAGGAAAACGGACTGAAGCTTTCTTT. The whole variable domain, filled in from reference TRBV7-9 and TRBJ1-1, reads DTGVSQNPRHKITKRGQNVTFRCDPISEHNRLYWYRQTLGQGPEFLTYFQNEAQLEKSRLLSDRFSAERPKGSFSTLEIQRTEQGDSAMYLCASSPQRTGKRTEAFFGQGTRLTVV.

V gene TRBV10-2 combines with J gene TRBJ2-1, with a tentative D call TRBD2 (5 bases). From germline, CDR1 is WSHSY and CDR2 SAAADI. Trimming shortened V by 3 bases and J by 9 bases, and 6 bases separated the two germline ends. The length of the CDR3 is 11 residues. The CDR3: CASSDGVEQFF. DNA of the CDR3: TGCGCCAGCAGTGACGGGGTTGAGCAGTTCTTC.

The rearrangement joins TRBV10-3 to TRBJ2-3, with 9 bases fitting TRBD2. The CDR3 has 15 amino acids. Germline loops: CDR1 ENHRY, CDR2 SYGVKD. The V segment lost 7 bases and the J segment 6 bases; nucleotides outside the gene matches: 11. CDR3 sequence (DNA): TGTGCCATCAAGGGGGGAGCTAGCGGGACGGATACGCAGTATTTT. Protein: CAIKGGASGTDTQYF.

This clonotype has more than one count but fewer than ten. V gene TRBV29-1 combines with J gene TRBJ1-4; 7 nucleotides agree with TRBD1. CDR1 and CDR2 from the germline V gene are SQVTM and ANQGSEA. V lost 6 bases, J lost 8 bases, and 12 bases stayed unmatched. The CDR3 sequence is 14 residues long. The CDR3 loop is CSVDHYRGKEKLFF. The DNA for the CDR3 is TGCAGCGTCGACCACTACAGGGGAAAGGAAAAACTGTTTTTT.

The V and J genes are TRBV12-3 or TRBV12-4 and TRBJ2-3; D gene uncertain. The length of the CDR3 is 16 residues. Trimming left V 4 bases short and J 1 base short, with 15 bases between. This CDR3 is CASSSTVQDGTDTQYF. In nucleotides, the CDR3 is TGTGCCAGCAGTTCCACGGTCCAAGACGGCACAGATACGCAGTATTTT.

This clonotype was detected ten times or more. The rearrangement links TRBV7-9 to TRBJ1-5; D gene ambiguous. CDR3 size: 12 residues. Between the trimmed V and J ends, which lost 5 bases and 5 bases, there was a span of 7 bases. From germline, CDR1 is SEHNR and CDR2 FQNEAQ (reference sequence). The CDR3 DNA reads as TGTGCCAGCAGCCCAGGCGATCAGCCCCAGCATTTT. Encoded protein: CASSPGDQPQHF.

The sample holds a few counts of this clonotype. The CDR3 spells CASSYAGTSQETQYF. The CDR3 region has the DNA TGTGCCAGCAGCTACGCCGGGACAAGCCAAGAGACCCAGTACTTC. This chain connects TRBV11-3 to TRBJ2-5, with D perhaps matching TRBD1 (6 bases). The CDR3 spans 15 residues. Per germline, CDR1 SGHNT and CDR2 YENEEA. V dropped 4 bases and J dropped 1 base, with 13 bases sitting between them.

The chain combines TRBV4-1 with TRBJ1-1, with D maybe TRBD1 (6 bases). CDR3 length equals 13 residues. In germline, CDR1 is MGHRA, CDR2 YSYEKL. V was shortened by 5 bases and J by 4 bases, with 11 bases between the two germline ends. The DNA of the CDR3 is TGCGCCAGCAGCTCCCGACAGGCCACTGAAGCTTTCTTT. This codes for CASSSRQATEAFF.

The chain links TRBV10-1 to TRBJ2-1; 8 nucleotides align to TRBD1. V gave up 6 bases and J gave up 1 base; unmatched junction bases: 11. Germline V CDR1 and CDR2: WNHNN, SYGVQD (reference sequence). The CDR3 length is 17 residues. The CDR3 DNA reads as TGCGCCAGCAGCAACTCCCAGGGGGCTGGGTCCTACAATGAGCAGTTCTTC. This encodes CASSNSQGAGSYNEQFF.

The rearrangement uses TRBV27 and TRBJ2-7, with a weak D call TRBD2 (6 bases). V shed 6 bases and J shed 7 bases, with 22 bases lying between them. Per the germline V gene, CDR1 is MNHEY and CDR2 is SMNVEV (reference sequence). This CDR3 comprises 15 residues. The CDR3: CASSRGGVFIDEQYF. CDR3 in DNA: TGTGCCAGCAGCAGAGGAGGGGTCTTTATCGATGAGCAGTACTTC.

The chain couples TRBV4-1 to TRBJ1-4, with 7 nucleotides matching TRBD1. The CDR3 loop spans 18 amino acids. The germline V gene has CDR1 MGHRA and CDR2 YSYEKL. The junction had 9 bases not matched to a gene; V was cut back by 1 base and J by 1 base. DNA of the CDR3: TGCGCCAGCAGCCAAGCCCACCCGCAGGGGGGAACTAATGAAAAACTGTTTTTT. The encoded protein is CASSQAHPQGGTNEKLFF.

This clonotype was detected only a few times. The chain employs TRBV20-1 and TRBJ2-7; TRBD1 might be the D (6 bases). Trimming cost V 4 bases and J 5 bases, with 9 bases left between them. The CDR3 totals 11 residues. Looked up from germline, CDR1 is DFQATT and CDR2 is SNEGSKA (reference sequence). The DNA for the CDR3 is TGCAGTGCTATACAGGGCCACGAGCAGTACTTC. Its translation: CSAIQGHEQYF.

The chain employs TRBV2 and TRBJ1-1; unclear D gene. The CDR3 spans 16 residues. V lost 4 bases and J 1 base, leaving 16 bases between the germline ends. Looked up from germline, CDR1 is SNHLY and CDR2 is FYNNEI. For the CDR3, the DNA is TGTGCCAGCAGTGTTGACCCCCCGGTCGGGAACACTGAAGCTTTCTTT. Its translation is CASSVDPPVGNTEAFF. Filled out from reference TRBV2 and TRBJ1-1, the complete variable domain reads EPEVTQTPSHQVTQMGQEVILRCVPISNHLYFYWYRQILGQKVEFLVSFYNNEISEKSEIFDDQFSVERPDGSNFTLKIRSTKLEDSAMYFCASSVDPPVGNTEAFFGQGTRLTVV.

The chain combines TRBV10-3 with TRBJ2-1; 14 bases are shared with TRBD2. V dropped 3 bases and J dropped 10; count of bases not matched to a gene: 5. This CDR3 spans 15 amino acids. Germline CDR1 reads ENHRY; CDR2 reads SYGVKD. The CDR3 loop is CAISDPTSGRGEQFF. CDR3 nucleotide sequence: TGTGCCATCAGTGACCCGACTAGCGGGAGGGGGGAGCAGTTCTTC.

This clonotype appeared a few times. The rearrangement links TRBV6-5 to TRBJ1-1; D gene uncertain. The CDR3 covers 12 residues. The V end lost 7 bases, the J end lost 1 base, and 7 bases lay between the germline ends. CDR1 and CDR2 (germline): MNHEY, SVGAGI. The CDR3 here is CASNRGNTEAFF. The CDR3 region has the DNA TGTGCCAGCAATCGGGGGAACACTGAAGCTTTCTTT.

The gene calls are TRBV15 and TRBJ2-4, with TRBD1 as a possible D gene (6 bases). Germline V gene lookup returns CDR1 LNHNV and CDR2 YYDKDF (reference sequence). The length of the CDR3 is 14 residues. V lost 3 bases to trimming and J lost 10 bases, with 16 bases between them. CDR3 nucleotide sequence: TGTGCCACCAGCAGCGGGCATAAGGGGGTTATTCAGTACTTC. This codes for CATSSGHKGVIQYF.

The J gene is TRBJ2-3, the V gene TRBV20-1; tentative D call: TRBD1 (5 bases). The CDR3 runs 13 residues. From germline, CDR1 is DFQATT and CDR2 SNEGSKA (reference sequence). V lost 3 bases and J 2 bases, leaving 9 bases between the germline ends. This CDR3 reads CSARTAPTDTQYF. The CDR3 region has the DNA TGCAGTGCTAGGACAGCACCCACAGATACGCAGTATTTT.

The rearrangement joins TRBV7-3 to TRBJ2-2; D not certain. The length of the CDR3 is 12 residues. Germline-derived CDR1 and CDR2 are SGHTA and FQGTGA. V dropped 8 bases and J dropped 6 bases, with 10 bases sitting between them. The CDR3 DNA reads TGTGCCAGCGGCCAGTACTCCGGGGAGCTGTTTTTT. The encoded protein is CASGQYSGELFF.

The CDR3 loop is CASRKTGFYGYTF. The CDR3 DNA reads as TGTGCCAGCAGGAAGACAGGGTTCTATGGCTACACCTTC. The chain has TRBV2 and TRBJ1-2; TRBD1 aligns across 7 bases. V gave up 6 bases and J gave up 4 bases; unmatched junction bases: 5. CDR3 length equals 13 residues. Per the germline V gene, CDR1 is SNHLY and CDR2 is FYNNEI.